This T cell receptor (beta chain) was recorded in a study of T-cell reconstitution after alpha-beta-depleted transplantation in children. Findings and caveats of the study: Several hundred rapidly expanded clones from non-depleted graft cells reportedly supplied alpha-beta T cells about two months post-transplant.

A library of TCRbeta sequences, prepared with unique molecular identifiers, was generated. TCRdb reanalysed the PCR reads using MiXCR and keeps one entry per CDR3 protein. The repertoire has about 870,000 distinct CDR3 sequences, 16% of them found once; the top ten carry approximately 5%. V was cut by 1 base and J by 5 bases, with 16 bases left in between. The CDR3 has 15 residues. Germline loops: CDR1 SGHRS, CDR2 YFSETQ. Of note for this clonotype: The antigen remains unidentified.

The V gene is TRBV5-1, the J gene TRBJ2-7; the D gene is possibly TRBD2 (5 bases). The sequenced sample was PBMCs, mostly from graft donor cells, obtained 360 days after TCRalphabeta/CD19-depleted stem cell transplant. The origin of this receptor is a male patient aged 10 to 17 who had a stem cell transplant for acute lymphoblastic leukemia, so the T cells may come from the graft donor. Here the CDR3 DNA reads TGCGCCAGCAGCTTGAGGCTAAGAGGGCTCCACGAGCAGTACTTC. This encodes CASSLRLRGLHEQYF. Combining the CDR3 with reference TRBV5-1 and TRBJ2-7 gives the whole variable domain KAGVTQTPRYLIKTRGQQVTLSCSPISGHRSVSWYQQTPGQGLQFLFEYFSETQRNKGNFPGRFSGRQFSNSRSEMNVSTLELGDSALYLCASSLRLRGLHEQYFGPGTRLTVT.